This T cell receptor (beta chain) comes out of a study of T cell responses to AZD1222 COVID-19 vaccine (dated by TCRdb to the early 2020s). Turning to the overall study: A total of 233 trial participants underwent TCR sequencing, of whom roughly 210 had received two doses of AZD1222 and roughly 26 had received two doses of the MenACWY control vaccine. Trial participants were enrolled by age into 18-55, 56-69 and 70-plus year subgroups, with roughly 150, 30 and 60 TCR-sequenced participants respectively. General conclusions and limits of the study: Participants were mostly white British and included more females than males, and it was suggested by the authors that clonal diversity may have been underestimated. The whole spike protein was spanned by vaccine-associated CD4 TCRs, and dominant responses were seen in regions 160-218 and 743-854. Nearly half of unique spike-specific TCRs reportedly recognized epitopes outside regions mutated in the B.1.351 and B.1.1.7 variants. Conclusions about previously exposed vaccinees are limited because only six or seven AZD1222 recipients were SARS-CoV-2 seropositive at baseline. The 56-69-year group was small, and its depth increase did not reach significance, likely because of low power. Spike-specific TCR breadth and depth rose significantly after two AZD1222 doses compared with day 0 and with MenACWY recipients. Because no day 14 peak-response samples were available, repertoires were characterized only after the peak T cell response.

The CDR3 regions of human TCRbeta chains were subjected to immunosequencing. The paper's processing steps were these. TCRs in the repertoires were matched against a reference library of SARS-CoV-2-specific TCRs that had been generated with the MIRA antigen-specificity platform. Breadth was defined as the fraction of unique TCRs that were SARS-CoV-2-associated, and depth was defined as the fraction of total T cells that were SARS-CoV-2-associated. Using the MIRA data, every spike-specific TCR was mapped to the spike region that the TCR reacted to and assigned to either a CD4 or a CD8 class. Log10-transformed breadth and depth values were compared by one-way ANOVA with Sidak's multiple comparisons tests. TCRdb retrieved this table from immuneACCESS and kept in-frame rearrangements only. Not all clones are present; in checked studies, unresolved V genes account for under half, and no reason is known for the remainder. The V and J calls and clone size come from that table; D and trimming were worked out from the DNA. This sample comprises about 120,000 clones, 94% of them detected only once. The ten top clones hold about 3.1% of the sample.

The sample's time point label, in plain terms: about 28 days (+/-7) after the second vaccine dose. AZD1222 recipients given second doses at about 4 weeks or at about 12 weeks were pooled, since spike-specific TCR depth and breadth were not found to differ between the two schedules. Vaccinee samples came from UK trials COV001 and COV002, including a single-blind randomized controlled phase 2/3 trial of AZD1222 (ChAdOx1 nCoV-19) in healthy adults. Trial participant PBMC samples were collected at day 0 and day 28 after the second dose for TCRbeta chain sequencing. In the case of this clone: What antigen it recognizes has not been identified. Per-base quality was not reported, and no clone a single base away is much larger than it.

The CDR3 spans 18 residues, from the cysteine through the phenylalanine. This entry keeps only the CDR3 DNA: 54 bases, framed from base 1. Deletion took 4 bases off V and 0 bases off J, with a span of 20 bases between the germline ends. Based on the germline V gene (reference sequence), the CDR1 and CDR2 sequences are SGHKS and YYEKEE. The sequencing here drew on peripheral blood, taken 28 days after the second AZD1222 dose. The receptor was derived from an adult who received the AZD1222 COVID-19 vaccine. This sequence uses TRBV5-5 and TRBJ1-5; the D gene remains uncertain. The CDR3 here reads CASSRNTVYPYSNQPQHF. The DNA sequence is as follows: TGTGCCAGCAGCCGAAACACAGTGTATCCATATAGCAATCAGCCCCAGCATTTT.